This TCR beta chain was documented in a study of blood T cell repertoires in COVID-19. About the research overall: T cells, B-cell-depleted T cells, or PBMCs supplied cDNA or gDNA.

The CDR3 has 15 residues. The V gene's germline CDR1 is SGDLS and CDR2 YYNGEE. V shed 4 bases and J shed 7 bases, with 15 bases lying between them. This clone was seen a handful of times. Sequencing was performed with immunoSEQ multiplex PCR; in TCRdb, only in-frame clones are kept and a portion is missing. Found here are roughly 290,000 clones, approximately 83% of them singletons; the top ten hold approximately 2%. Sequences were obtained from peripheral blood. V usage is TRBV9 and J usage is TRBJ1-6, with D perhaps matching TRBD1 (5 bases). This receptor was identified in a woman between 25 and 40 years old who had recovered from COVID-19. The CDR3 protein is CASSPSGGNNSPLHF. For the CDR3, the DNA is TGTGCCAGCAGCCCCTCTGGGGGGAACAATTCACCCCTCCACTTT.